This TCR beta chain was retrieved from a study of T cells in Graves' hyperthyroidism and ophthalmopathy. Comment on this clonotype: Antigen specificity is unknown.

What was amplified from RNA transcripts were TCR beta CDR3 regions. RT-PCR in the first round (using the HTBI primer set) targeted the TCR CDR3. TCRdb reprocessed the multiplex PCR reads via MiXCR and lists one record per CDR3 protein. The sample lists 500,000 to 600,000 distinct CDR3 sequences, approximately 44% occurring once. Findings and limits, study-wide: Ophthalmopathy was separated from stable hyperthyroidism by a 13 V-J model. Most thyroid clonotypes with frequency above 0.001 were detected in blood.

V was shortened by 2 bases and J by 8 bases, with 15 bases between the two germline ends. The CDR3 spans 14 residues. Germline V gene data show CDR1 as ENHRY and CDR2 as SYGVKD. Hyperthyroidism of Graves' type that showed no ophthalmopathy progression within 18 months was stable. This rearrangement joins TRBV10-3 to TRBJ1-2, with TRBD1 as a possible D gene (5 bases). The sequenced sample was peripheral blood or thyroid tissue (not recorded which). This sequence was found in a woman aged 18-29 years with Graves' hyperthyroidism. The DNA for the CDR3 is TGTGCCATCAGTGAGGAGGGGCAGGGAGGGGGCTACACCTTC. Its protein is CAISEEGQGGGYTF.